Listed here are 23 T cell receptor beta chains from one sample, sequenced in a study of blood T cell repertoires in COVID-19. Clones were read by immunoSEQ multiplex PCR, and TCRdb kept only the in-frame ones, dropping some. The data hold fewer than 200,000 clones, with about 85% observed a single time. The source material was peripheral blood. These receptor sequences come from a man aged 55 to 70 with active or convalescent COVID-19.

The rearrangement links TRBV19 to TRBJ1-2; D is uncertain. Germline V gene lookup returns CDR1 LNHDA and CDR2 SQIVND (reference sequence). Trimming took 7 bases from V and 0 from J, leaving 12 bases between them. There are 14 residues in the CDR3. The CDR3 nucleotides are TGTGCCAGTACTTCCGGGATACCTAACTATGGCTACACCTTC. Translation gives CASTSGIPNYGYTF.

V and J are TRBV6-6 and TRBJ1-1; 7 nucleotides agree with TRBD1. CDR1 is MNHNY and CDR2 is SVGAGI in the germline V gene (reference sequence). Trimming took 11 bases from V and 6 from J; bases not matched to a gene: 9. CDR3 size: 12 residues. The CDR3 nucleotides read TGTGCCGCACAGACAGGGACCTCTGAAGCTTTCTTT. Translation: CAAQTGTSEAFF.

J is TRBJ1-1 and V is TRBV18; D ambiguous. Germline values: CDR1 KGHSH, CDR2 LQKENI. V lost 3 bases, J lost 2 bases, and 19 bases lay in between. There are 17 residues in the CDR3. The DNA of the CDR3 is TGTGCCAGCTCACCTACCACCAATTTTCGGGGAAACACTGAAGCTTTCTTT. Protein product: CASSPTTNFRGNTEAFF.

The chain uses TRBV5-1 and TRBJ1-1; 10 bases line up with TRBD1. The CDR3 is made up of 14 amino acids. Looked up from germline, CDR1 is SGHRS and CDR2 is YFSETQ. J gave up 5 bases and V 5 bases, and 6 bases lay outside the gene matches. The CDR3 DNA reads TGCGCCAGCAGTCCGGACAGGGGGGGTACTGAAGCTTTCTTT. This codes for CASSPDRGGTEAFF.

V gene TRBV6-1 combines with J gene TRBJ2-7; TRBD2 matches at 9 bases. This CDR3 has 17 amino acids. With V trimmed by 1 base and J by 2 bases, 9 bases remained unmatched. From germline, CDR1 is MNHNS and CDR2 SASEGT. CDR3 DNA sequence: TGTGCCAGCAGTGAAGTGAGCGGGGGGTCCAGAACCTACGAGCAGTACTTC. This translates into CASSEVSGGSRTYEQYF.

The genes are TRBV11-2 and TRBJ2-7; no firm D call. Per the germline V gene, CDR1 is SGHAT and CDR2 is FQNNGV. The CDR3 is 13 amino acids. The V end was cut by 5 bases, the J end by 0 bases, with 8 bases between. CDR3 DNA: TGTGCCAGCAGCCGACATCGCTCCTACGAGCAGTACTTC. It translates to CASSRHRSYEQYF. Complete variable domain (other parts from reference TRBV11-2 and TRBJ2-7): EAGVAQSPRYKIIEKRQSVAFWCNPISGHATLYWYQQILGQGPKLLIQFQNNGVVDDSQLPKDRFSAERLKGVDSTLKIQPAKLEDSAVYLCASSRHRSYEQYFGPGTRLTVT.

The chain recombines TRBV6-1 with TRBJ2-5, with TRBD1 matching 8 bases. CDR3 length: 14 residues. Germline trimming cut 3 bases from V and 5 bases from J; bases unmatched to any gene: 5. CDR1 and CDR2 (germline): MNHNS, SASEGT. The CDR3 region has the DNA TGTGCCAGCAGTGACAGGGGGCTGTCGGAGACCCAGTACTTC. Amino acids: CASSDRGLSETQYF.

V and J are TRBV4-2 and TRBJ1-2; weak D call: TRBD1 (5 bases). The CDR3 consists of 15 residues. In germline, CDR1 is LGHNA, CDR2 YNFKEQ. Deletions cut 0 bases from V and 7 bases from J, with 15 bases between. The CDR3 reads CASSQDRAIWSGYTF. CDR3 nucleotides: TGTGCCAGCAGCCAAGACAGGGCGATCTGGAGTGGCTACACCTTC.

The J gene is TRBJ2-1, the V gene TRBV10-1, with D possibly being TRBD2 (5 bases). The CDR3 spans 16 residues. From germline, CDR1 is WNHNN and CDR2 SYGVQD (reference sequence). Trimming stripped 0 bases from V and 1 base from J, with 10 bases between. This chain's CDR3 is CASSESAGLSYNEQFF. The CDR3, as DNA: TGCGCCAGCAGTGAGTCGGCGGGCCTTTCCTACAATGAGCAGTTCTTC.

This chain uses TRBV5-1 with TRBJ1-6; D unresolved. Germline V gene lookup returns CDR1 SGHRS and CDR2 YFSETQ. CDR3 size: 16 residues. The V and J ends lost 0 bases and 9 bases respectively, with 16 bases between them. CDR3 sequence: CASSLAGLKRGSPLHF. The CDR3, as DNA: TGCGCCAGCAGCTTGGCCGGACTTAAACGGGGTTCACCCCTCCACTTT.

The V and J genes are TRBV6-8 and TRBJ1-3, with 7 bases aligning to TRBD1. Losses at the gene ends were 7 bases for V and 1 base for J; bases not matched to a gene: 10. This CDR3 contains 16 residues. CDR1 is MNHGY and CDR2 is SAAAGT in the germline V gene. The CDR3 DNA follows: TGTGCCAGCAAGGGACAGTCCCAACTTTCTGGAAACACCATATATTTT. It translates to CASKGQSQLSGNTIYF.

The chain joins TRBV28 to TRBJ2-7; possibly TRBD1 for D (5 bases). The length of the CDR3 is 15 residues. CDR1 and CDR2 (germline): MDHEN, SYDVKM. The germline V and J ends were trimmed by 6 bases and 4 bases, with 19 bases remaining between them. The CDR3 protein is CASSHRGELIYEQYF. CDR3 bases: TGTGCCAGCAGCCATAGGGGCGAATTAATTTACGAGCAGTACTTC. Complete variable domain (other parts from reference TRBV28 and TRBJ2-7): DVKVTQSSRYLVKRTGEKVFLECVQDMDHENMFWYRQDPGLGLRLIYFSYDVKMKEKGDIPEGYSVSREKKERFSLILESASTNQTSMYLCASSHRGELIYEQYFGPGTRLTVT.

The chain has TRBV4-1 and TRBJ1-3; 10 bases match TRBD1. V shed 2 bases and J 3 bases; nucleotides not matched to a gene: 4. This CDR3 has 16 residues. From germline, CDR1 is MGHRA and CDR2 YSYEKL. The CDR3 bases are TGCGCCAGCAGCCAAAGGACAGGGGGTTTTGGAAACACCATATATTTT. The encoded protein is CASSQRTGGFGNTIYF.

This rearrangement joins TRBV5-1 to TRBJ1-2; 7 nucleotides match TRBD1. CDR1 and CDR2 (germline): SGHRS, YFSETQ. CDR3 length: 12 residues. V trimming: 8 bases; J trimming: 8 bases; junction bases outside the gene matches: 9. Written as DNA, the CDR3 is TGCGCCAGTTCGACAGGGACCATCGGCTACACCTTC. Amino acids: CASSTGTIGYTF.

The rearrangement joins TRBV29-1 to TRBJ1-1; TRBD1 agrees at 9 bases. CDR3 length equals 12 residues. Germline V gives CDR1 SQVTM, CDR2 ANQGSEA. V dropped 7 bases and J dropped 5; count of bases not matched to a gene: 5. CDR3 residues: CSEGTGRTEAFF. In DNA, the CDR3 is TGCAGCGAGGGGACAGGGAGGACTGAAGCTTTCTTT.

The chain combines TRBV6-5 with TRBJ1-2, with TRBD1 matching 12 bases. J lost 6 bases, V lost 2 bases, and 4 bases had no gene match. CDR3 length: 15 amino acids. In germline, CDR1 is MNHEY, CDR2 SVGAGI. CDR3 bases: TGTGCCAGCAGTTACAGGGACAGGGGGCATGATGGCTACACCTTC. This sequence encodes CASSYRDRGHDGYTF.

The rearrangement joins TRBV2 to TRBJ1-5; no clear D gene. Germline CDR1 SNHLY, CDR2 FYNNEI. V lost 6 bases to trimming and J lost 3 bases, with 12 bases between them. The CDR3 is 14 amino acids. The CDR3 bases are TGTGCCAGCAGGGGCCTCAACCTCAATCAGCCCCAGCATTTT. It codes for CASRGLNLNQPQHF.

The J gene is TRBJ1-6, the V gene TRBV4-1; D may be TRBD1 (5 bases). Germline lookup yields CDR1 MGHRA and CDR2 YSYEKL. CDR3 length: 15 amino acids. V dropped 2 bases and J dropped 4 bases, with 9 bases sitting between them. CDR3 sequence: CASSQQGTYNSPLHF. In DNA form, the CDR3 reads TGCGCCAGCAGCCAACAGGGAACTTATAATTCACCCCTCCACTTT.

V is TRBV7-6 and J is TRBJ1-5; 10 bases fit TRBD1. Germline loops: CDR1 SGHVS, CDR2 FNYEAQ. This CDR3 spans 18 amino acids. Trimming at V came to 1 base and at J to 3 bases, leaving 9 bases not matched to a gene. The CDR3 DNA reads as TGTGCCAGCAGCTTAGATCCCCCGGGACAGGGGTACAATCAGCCCCAGCATTTT. Translating it yields CASSLDPPGQGYNQPQHF.

This chain uses TRBV5-1 with TRBJ1-6, with 7 bases that match TRBD1. The germline gives CDR1 SGHRS, CDR2 YFSETQ. The J segment lost 8 bases and the V segment lost 3 bases, leaving 8 bases of the junction unmatched. The CDR3 runs 15 residues. Here the CDR3 reads CASSSGQPLDSPLHF. The CDR3 DNA sequence: TGCGCCAGCAGCTCGGGACAGCCTTTAGATTCACCCCTCCACTTT.

In the case of this clone: Other DNA sequences of this sample code for an identical CDR3. The rearrangement links TRBV5-1 to TRBJ1-4; D is unclear. CDR1 SGHRS and CDR2 YFSETQ come from the germline V gene. This CDR3 has 14 amino acids. V gave up 2 bases and J gave up 0 bases, with 5 bases separating them. The DNA for the CDR3 is TGCGCCAGCAGCTTAACAGCAACTAATGAAAAACTGTTTTTT. Its translation is CASSLTATNEKLFF.

The V gene is TRBV5-1, the J gene TRBJ1-6, with TRBD1 identical over 9 bases. V lost 4 bases to trimming and J lost 5 bases; unmatched junction nucleotides: 7. The CDR3 has 16 residues. Germline-derived CDR1 and CDR2 are SGHRS and YFSETQ. The CDR3: CASSPEGTGHNSPLHF. The CDR3 DNA reads as TGCGCCAGCAGCCCGGAAGGGACAGGGCATAATTCACCCCTCCACTTT.

Comments on this clone: Other DNA sequences in this sample translate to the same CDR3. The V call is TRBV9, the J call TRBJ2-5; 9 bases map to TRBD1. The CDR3 loop spans 16 amino acids. The J segment lost 4 bases and the V segment lost 0 bases, leaving 7 bases of the junction unmatched. CDR1 is SGDLS, CDR2 YYNGEE, per germline. DNA for the CDR3: TGTGCCAGCAGCGTAGATGGACAGGGGCAGGGAGAGACCCAGTACTTC. Translating gives CASSVDGQGQGETQYF.